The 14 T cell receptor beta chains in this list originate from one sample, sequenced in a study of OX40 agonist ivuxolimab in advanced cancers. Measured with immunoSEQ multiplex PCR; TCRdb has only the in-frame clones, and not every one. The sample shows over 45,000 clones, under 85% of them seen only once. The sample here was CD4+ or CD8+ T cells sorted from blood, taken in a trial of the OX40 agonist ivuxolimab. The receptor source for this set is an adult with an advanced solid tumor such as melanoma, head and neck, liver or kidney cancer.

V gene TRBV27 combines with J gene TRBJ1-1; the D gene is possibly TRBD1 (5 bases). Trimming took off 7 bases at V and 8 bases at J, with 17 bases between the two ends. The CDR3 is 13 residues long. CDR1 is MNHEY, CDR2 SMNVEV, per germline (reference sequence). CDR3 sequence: CASIPRRGSEAFF. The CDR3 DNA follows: TGTGCCAGCATCCCAAGGAGGGGATCCGAAGCTTTCTTT.

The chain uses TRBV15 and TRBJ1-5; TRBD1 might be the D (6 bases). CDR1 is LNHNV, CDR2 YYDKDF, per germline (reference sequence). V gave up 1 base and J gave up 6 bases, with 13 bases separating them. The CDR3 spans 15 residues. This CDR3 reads CATSRGGAQRQPQHF. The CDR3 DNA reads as TGTGCCACCAGCAGAGGGGGGGCGCAACGTCAGCCCCAGCATTTT. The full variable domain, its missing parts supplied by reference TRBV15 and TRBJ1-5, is DAMVIQNPRYQVTQFGKPVTLSCSQTLNHNVMYWYQQKSSQAPKLLFHYYDKDFNNEADTPDNFQSRRPNTSFCFLDIRSPGLGDTAMYLCATSRGGAQRQPQHFGDGTRLSIL.

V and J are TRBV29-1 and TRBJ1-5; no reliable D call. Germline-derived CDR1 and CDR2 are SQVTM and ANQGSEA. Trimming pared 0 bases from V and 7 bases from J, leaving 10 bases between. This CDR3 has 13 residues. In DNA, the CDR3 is TGCAGCGTTGAAGAAGCGGTGGGACAGCCCCAGCATTTT. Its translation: CSVEEAVGQPQHF.

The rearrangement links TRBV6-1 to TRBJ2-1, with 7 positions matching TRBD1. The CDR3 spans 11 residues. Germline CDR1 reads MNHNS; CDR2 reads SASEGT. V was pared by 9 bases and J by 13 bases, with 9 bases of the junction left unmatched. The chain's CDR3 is CASEGQIRQFF. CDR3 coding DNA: TGTGCCAGTGAGGGACAGATCCGTCAGTTCTTC.

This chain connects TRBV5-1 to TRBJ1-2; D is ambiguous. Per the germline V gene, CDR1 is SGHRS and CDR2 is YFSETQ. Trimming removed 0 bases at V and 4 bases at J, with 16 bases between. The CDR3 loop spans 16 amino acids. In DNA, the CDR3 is TGCGCCAGCAGCTTGGGTCCCGACGCAAGAGTCTATGGCTACACCTTC. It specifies CASSLGPDARVYGYTF.

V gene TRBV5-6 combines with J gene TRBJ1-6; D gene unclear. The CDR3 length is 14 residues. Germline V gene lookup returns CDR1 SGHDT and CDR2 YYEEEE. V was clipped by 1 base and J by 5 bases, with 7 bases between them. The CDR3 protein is CASSLYRNNSPLHF. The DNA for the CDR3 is TGTGCCAGCAGCTTGTATAGAAATAATTCACCCCTCCACTTT. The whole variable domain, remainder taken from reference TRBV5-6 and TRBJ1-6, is DAGVTQSPTHLIKTRGQQVTLRCSPKSGHDTVSWYQQALGQGPQFIFQYYEEEERQRGNFPDRFSGHQFPNYSSELNVNALLLGDSALYLCASSLYRNNSPLHFGNGTRLTVT.

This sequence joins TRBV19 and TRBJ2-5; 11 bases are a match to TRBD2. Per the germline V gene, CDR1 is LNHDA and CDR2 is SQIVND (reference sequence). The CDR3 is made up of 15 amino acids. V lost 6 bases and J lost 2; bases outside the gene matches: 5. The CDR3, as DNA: TGTGCCAGTAGGCCGGGACTAGCGGTACAAGAGACCCAGTACTTC. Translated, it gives CASRPGLAVQETQYF.

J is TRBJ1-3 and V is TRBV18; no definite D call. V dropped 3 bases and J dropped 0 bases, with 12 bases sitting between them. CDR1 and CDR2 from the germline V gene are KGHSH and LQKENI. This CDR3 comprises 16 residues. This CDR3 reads CASSPRDGNSGNTIYF. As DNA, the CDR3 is TGTGCCAGCTCACCGAGGGATGGAAACTCTGGAAACACCATATATTTT.

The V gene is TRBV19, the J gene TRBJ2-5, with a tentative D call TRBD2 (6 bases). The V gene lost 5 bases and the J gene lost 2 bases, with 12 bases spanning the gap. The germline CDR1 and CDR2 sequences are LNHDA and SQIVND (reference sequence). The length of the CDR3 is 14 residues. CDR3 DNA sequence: TGTGCCAGTAGTCGTATCGGGGGTCAAGAGACCCAGTACTTC. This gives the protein CASSRIGGQETQYF.

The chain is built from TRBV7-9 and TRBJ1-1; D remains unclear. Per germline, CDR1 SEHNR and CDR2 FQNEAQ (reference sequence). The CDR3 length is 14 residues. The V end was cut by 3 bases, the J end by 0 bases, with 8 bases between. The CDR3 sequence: CASSLAQLNTEAFF. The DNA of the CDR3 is TGTGCCAGCAGCTTGGCTCAATTGAACACTGAAGCTTTCTTT.

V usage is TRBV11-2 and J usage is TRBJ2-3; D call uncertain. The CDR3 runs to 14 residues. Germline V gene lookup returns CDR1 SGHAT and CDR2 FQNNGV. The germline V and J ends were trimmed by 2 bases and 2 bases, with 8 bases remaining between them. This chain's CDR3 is CASSLLTSTDTQYF. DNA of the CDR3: TGTGCCAGCAGCTTACTTACTTCCACAGATACGCAGTATTTT.

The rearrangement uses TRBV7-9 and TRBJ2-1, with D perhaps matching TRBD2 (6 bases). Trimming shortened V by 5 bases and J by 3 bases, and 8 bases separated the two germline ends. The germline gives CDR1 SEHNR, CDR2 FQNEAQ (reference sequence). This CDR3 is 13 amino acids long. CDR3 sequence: CASSISGYNEQFF. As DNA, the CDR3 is TGTGCCAGCAGCATTAGCGGCTACAATGAGCAGTTCTTC.

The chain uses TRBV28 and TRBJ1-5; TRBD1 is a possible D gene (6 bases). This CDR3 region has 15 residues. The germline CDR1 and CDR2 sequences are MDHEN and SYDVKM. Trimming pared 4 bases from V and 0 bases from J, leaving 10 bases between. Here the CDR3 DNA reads TGTGCCAGCAGTTATTGGGGGGCTAGCAATCAGCCCCAGCATTTT. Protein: CASSYWGASNQPQHF.

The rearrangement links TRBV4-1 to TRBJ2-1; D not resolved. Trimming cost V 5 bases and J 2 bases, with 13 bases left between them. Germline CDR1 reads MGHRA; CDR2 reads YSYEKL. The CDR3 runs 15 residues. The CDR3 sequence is CASSRASETYNEQFF. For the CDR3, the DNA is TGCGCCAGCAGCAGAGCGTCGGAAACCTACAATGAGCAGTTCTTC.